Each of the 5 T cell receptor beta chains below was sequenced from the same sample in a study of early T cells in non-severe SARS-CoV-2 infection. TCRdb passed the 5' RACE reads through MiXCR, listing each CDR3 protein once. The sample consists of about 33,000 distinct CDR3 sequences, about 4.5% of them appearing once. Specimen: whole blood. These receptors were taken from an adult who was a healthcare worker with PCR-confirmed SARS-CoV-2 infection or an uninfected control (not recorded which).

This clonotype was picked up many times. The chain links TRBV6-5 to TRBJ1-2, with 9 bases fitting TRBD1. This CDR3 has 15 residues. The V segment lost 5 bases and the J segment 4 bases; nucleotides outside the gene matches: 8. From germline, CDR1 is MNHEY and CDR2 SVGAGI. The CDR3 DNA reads TGTGCCAGCAGTCCCACGGGACAGGGCATCTATGGCTACACCTTC. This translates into CASSPTGQGIYGYTF.

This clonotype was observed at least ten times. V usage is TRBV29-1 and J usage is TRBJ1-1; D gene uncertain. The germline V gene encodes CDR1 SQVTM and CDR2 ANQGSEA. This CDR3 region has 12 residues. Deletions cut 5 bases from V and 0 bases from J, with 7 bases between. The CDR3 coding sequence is TGCAGCGTTCCCGGTGTGAACACTGAAGCTTTCTTT. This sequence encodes CSVPGVNTEAFF.

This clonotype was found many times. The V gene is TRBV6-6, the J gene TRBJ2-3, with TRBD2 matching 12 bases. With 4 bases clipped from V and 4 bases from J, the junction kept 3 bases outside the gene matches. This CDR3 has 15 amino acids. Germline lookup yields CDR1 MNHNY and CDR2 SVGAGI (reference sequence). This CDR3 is CASSWTSGAPDTQYF. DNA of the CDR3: TGTGCCAGCAGTTGGACTAGCGGGGCACCAGATACGCAGTATTTT.

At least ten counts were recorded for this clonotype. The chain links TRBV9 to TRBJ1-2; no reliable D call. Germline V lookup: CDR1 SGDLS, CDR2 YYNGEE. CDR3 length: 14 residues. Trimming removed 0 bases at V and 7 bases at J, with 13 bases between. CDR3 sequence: CASSVGVGKTGYTF. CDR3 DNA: TGTGCCAGCAGCGTAGGGGTGGGGAAGACTGGCTACACCTTC.

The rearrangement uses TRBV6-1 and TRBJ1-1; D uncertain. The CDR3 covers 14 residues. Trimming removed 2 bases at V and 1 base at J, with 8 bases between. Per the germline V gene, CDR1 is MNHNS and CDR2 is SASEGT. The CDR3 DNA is TGTGCCAGCAGTGAACGAACGGGGAACACTGAAGCTTTCTTT. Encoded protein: CASSERTGNTEAFF.